Sequencing of this T cell receptor (beta chain) was carried out in a study of T cells in Graves' hyperthyroidism and ophthalmopathy. Study-level results: Among thyroid clonotypes expanded above 0.001, most also appeared in blood.

Amplified TCR beta CDR3 regions came from RNA transcripts. A first-round RT-PCR of the TCR CDR3 used the HTBI primer set. TCRdb re-derived calls from the multiplex PCR reads in MiXCR, one entry per CDR3 protein. The table records around 600,000 distinct CDR3 sequences, approximately 16% of them present only once. Only a few counts were recorded for this clonotype. What it recognizes is unknown. From germline, CDR1 is SQVTM and CDR2 ANQGSEA. This CDR3 region has 13 residues. The ends were cut back, 5 bases at V and 0 bases at J, with 11 bases in the middle. The clonotype comes from a woman between 35 and 50 years old with Graves' ophthalmopathy. The source material was blood. V usage is TRBV29-1 and J usage is TRBJ2-7; no definite D call. The DNA for the CDR3 is TGCAGCGTTTTGGATGTGGCCTCCTACGAGCAGTACTTC. Translating gives CSVLDVASYEQYF.